This T cell receptor (beta chain) was identified in a study of T-cell reconstitution after alpha-beta-depleted transplantation in children. This clonotype was counted between two and nine times. Unique molecular identifiers tagged the TCRbeta library. TCRdb reprocessed the PCR reads via MiXCR and lists one record per CDR3 protein. The sample carries just under 550,000 distinct CDR3 sequences, approximately 20% recorded once. This CDR3 has 15 residues. After removal of 4 bases from V and 3 bases from J, the junction contained 4 bases not matched to a gene. CDR1 is SGHRS, CDR2 YFSETQ, per germline. The receptor comes from a human donor who donated a stem cell graft to a child with acute lymphoblastic leukemia. Sequenced here: PBMCs from the stem cell graft donor, sampled from the stem cell graft. V and J are TRBV5-1 and TRBJ1-1, with 12 bases matching TRBD1. In DNA, the CDR3 is TGCGCCAGCAGCGACGGGGACAGGGGGCACACTGAAGCTTTCTTT. Translated, it gives CASSDGDRGHTEAFF.